This entry lists 32 T cell receptor beta chains sequenced from one sample in a study of vaccination effects on CD4 cells after COVID-19. Their specific antigens are unknown. CD4+ T cells specific for antigen were expanded with viral peptide pools by the ViraFEST assay before sequencing. Subsequent to about 10 days of culture, CD4+ T cells were isolated. The healthy vaccine recipients, who had no prior SARS-CoV-2 infection, showed negative nucleocapsid antibodies. Profiled with immunoSEQ multiplex PCR; TCRdb holds only in-frame clones, not every one. Of approximately 24,000 clones in the sample, approximately 80% were seen once. Sequenced material: CD4+ T cells from PBMCs cultured with HCoV-NL63 spike peptides, taken before COVID-19 vaccination. The source is a human donor who received a COVID-19 vaccine.

The V gene is TRBV10-3, the J gene TRBJ2-2; TRBD1 agrees at 7 bases. The germline V gene encodes CDR1 ENHRY and CDR2 SYGVKD. Trimming took 4 bases from V and 4 from J; bases not matched to a gene: 9. The CDR3 totals 16 residues. CDR3 DNA sequence: TGTGCCATCAGTGGGGAACAAGGGACAGTCACCGGGGAGCTGTTTTTT. This translates into CAISGEQGTVTGELFF.

The rearrangement links TRBV7-2 to TRBJ2-3; 10 bases are shared with TRBD2. This CDR3 is 16 amino acids long. Germline CDR1 reads SGHTA; CDR2 reads FQGNSA. V was pared by 5 bases and J by 7 bases, with 12 bases of the junction left unmatched. DNA of the CDR3: TGTGCCAGCAGCAAAGCCGGGACTAGCGCGTCAAATACGCAGTATTTT. It specifies CASSKAGTSASNTQYF. Complete variable domain (other parts from reference TRBV7-2 and TRBJ2-3): GAGVSQSPSNKVTEKGKDVELRCDPISGHTALYWYRQSLGQGLEFLIYFQGNSAPDKSGLPSDRFSAERTGGSVSTLTIQRTQQEDSAVYLCASSKAGTSASNTQYFGPGTRLTVL.

The gene calls are TRBV4-1 and TRBJ1-1, with TRBD1 matching over 12 bases. The CDR3 is 17 residues long. Trimming at V came to 2 bases and at J to 4 bases, leaving 8 bases not matched to a gene. Germline values: CDR1 MGHRA, CDR2 YSYEKL. CDR3 DNA sequence: TGCGCCAGCAGCCAACCTAGCCGGGACAGGGGGCGCACTGAAGCTTTCTTT. Translated, it gives CASSQPSRDRGRTEAFF.

The gene calls are TRBV9 and TRBJ2-7; 7 bases are shared with TRBD1. This CDR3 contains 15 residues. Trimming took 2 bases from V and 3 from J; bases not matched to a gene: 8. Germline CDR1 and CDR2: SGDLS and YYNGEE. CDR3 coding DNA: TGTGCCAGCAGCGTTTCCGGGACAGATAACTACGAGCAGTACTTC. Translating gives CASSVSGTDNYEQYF.

This clone occurred a few times. The rearrangement uses TRBV5-8 and TRBJ2-7; 9 nucleotides match TRBD1. Germline V gene data show CDR1 as SGHTS and CDR2 as YDEGEE. This CDR3 is 14 amino acids long. V was clipped by 4 bases and J by 1 base; unmatched bases: 3. In DNA form, the CDR3 reads TGTGCCAGCAGCACCGGGACAGGGTCCTACGAGCAGTACTTC. This sequence encodes CASSTGTGSYEQYF.

This clone was counted a few times. The chain joins TRBV3-1 (or the pseudogene TRBV3-2) to TRBJ2-7, with TRBD2 identical over 11 bases. The CDR3 is 14 residues long. From germline, CDR1 is LGHDT and CDR2 YNNKEL (reference sequence). J gave up 5 bases and V 4 bases, and 4 bases lay outside the gene matches. CDR3 DNA sequence: TGTGCCAGCAGCCGTAGCGGGAGGGCTAACGAGCAGTACTTC. Translation: CASSRSGRANEQYF.

This clone has only a few counts. The V gene is TRBV6-5, the J gene TRBJ1-1; 8 bases fit TRBD1. This CDR3 has 15 residues. V shed 6 bases and J 1 base; nucleotides not matched to a gene: 7. Germline V gene sequence: CDR1 MNHEY, CDR2 SVGAGI. The CDR3 sequence: CASRTPGGPNTEAFF. The CDR3 nucleotides read TGTGCCAGCAGGACCCCAGGGGGCCCGAACACTGAAGCTTTCTTT.

The chain couples TRBV5-1 to TRBJ1-4, with 9 bases lining up with TRBD1. The CDR3 sequence is 15 residues long. The germline V gene encodes CDR1 SGHRS and CDR2 YFSETQ. J lost 7 bases, V lost 4 bases, and 8 bases had no gene match. The CDR3 DNA follows: TGCGCCAGCAGCCCGGGACAGGGTGGGGGTGAAAAACTGTTTTTT. As protein: CASSPGQGGGEKLFF.

The chain combines TRBV19 with TRBJ2-7; 9 nucleotides align to TRBD2. Looked up from germline, CDR1 is LNHDA and CDR2 is SQIVND (reference sequence). The CDR3 runs to 15 residues. J was trimmed by 5 bases and V by 9 bases; bases with no gene match: 14. CDR3 in amino acids: CASQNGGGGENEQYF. The CDR3 DNA follows: TGTGCCAGCCAAAATGGCGGCGGGGGGGAAAACGAGCAGTACTTC.

This chain joins TRBV18 and TRBJ2-1; 7 positions agree with TRBD1. The CDR3 has 15 amino acids. J lost 12 bases, V lost 3 bases, and 14 bases had no gene match. Germline V gives CDR1 KGHSH, CDR2 LQKENI. The CDR3 DNA sequence: TGTGCCAGCTCACCGGGGACAGACCTCGTATCAGGGCAGTTCTTC. This encodes CASSPGTDLVSGQFF.

This clone was picked up one time. This rearrangement joins TRBV6-5 to TRBJ1-2, with unresolved D. CDR1 and CDR2 from the germline V gene are MNHEY and SVGAGI. V gave up 0 bases and J gave up 0 bases, with 8 bases separating them. The CDR3 has 15 amino acids. CDR3 bases: TGTGCCAGCAGTTACTCGATGGAGACTAACTATGGCTACACCTTC. It encodes CASSYSMETNYGYTF.

The chain uses TRBV6-5 and TRBJ1-3, with 8 bases that match TRBD1. V shed 0 bases, J shed 4 bases, and the junction held 5 bases outside the gene matches. Germline V gene data show CDR1 as MNHEY and CDR2 as SVGAGI. The CDR3 has 16 residues. CDR3 residues: CASSYSDRDLGNTIYF. The DNA of the CDR3 is TGTGCCAGCAGTTACTCGGACAGGGATCTAGGAAACACCATATATTTT.

This chain connects TRBV2 to TRBJ1-1; D is unclear. CDR3 length equals 14 residues. Trimming removed 6 bases from V and 3 bases from J, with 14 bases in between. In germline, CDR1 is SNHLY, CDR2 FYNNEI. CDR3 in amino acids: CASSLDRLHTEAFF. CDR3 DNA sequence: TGTGCCAGCAGCTTGGACCGACTACACACTGAAGCTTTCTTT.

The V and J genes are TRBV6-1 and TRBJ1-3; possibly TRBD1 for D (6 bases). Germline CDR1 is MNHNS and CDR2 is SASEGT. Deletions cut 1 base from V and 0 bases from J, with 7 bases between. This CDR3 region has 15 residues. CDR3 nucleotide sequence: TGTGCCAGCAGTGAAGGGACAGACTCTGGAAACACCATATATTTT. Translating gives CASSEGTDSGNTIYF.

The V and J genes are TRBV19 and TRBJ2-3, with D perhaps matching TRBD1 (7 bases). Between the trimmed V and J ends, which lost 6 bases and 4 bases, there was a span of 20 bases. This CDR3 region has 16 residues. Germline loops: CDR1 LNHDA, CDR2 SQIVND (reference sequence). CDR3 protein: CASRTQEGAPADTQYF. CDR3 nucleotide sequence: TGTGCCAGTAGAACCCAGGAGGGGGCGCCTGCAGATACGCAGTATTTT. The whole variable domain, filled in from reference TRBV19 and TRBJ2-3, reads DGGITQSPKYLFRKEGQNVTLSCEQNLNHDAMYWYRQDPGQGLRLIYYSQIVNDFQKGDIAEGYSVSREKKESFPLTVTSAQKNPTAFYLCASRTQEGAPADTQYFGPGTRLTVL.

The V and J genes are TRBV12-3 or TRBV12-4 and TRBJ2-1; 7 bases match TRBD2. Germline trimming cut 6 bases from V and 10 bases from J; bases unmatched to any gene: 6. The length of the CDR3 is 12 residues. For the CDR3, the DNA is TGTGCCAGCAGCCGGACTAGTGAGGAGCAGTTCTTC. Translating gives CASSRTSEEQFF.

V and J are TRBV4-1 and TRBJ2-1, with D possibly being TRBD2 (6 bases). Germline V gene sequence: CDR1 MGHRA, CDR2 YSYEKL. The CDR3 is 16 residues long. V dropped 4 bases and J dropped 0 bases, with 13 bases sitting between them. CDR3 nucleotides: TGCGCCAGCAGCCCCACTTCGCGGGGCTCCTACAATGAGCAGTTCTTC. It encodes CASSPTSRGSYNEQFF.

This clone was detected once. This chain uses TRBV11-3 with TRBJ1-1; D is undetermined. V lost 2 bases, J lost 8 bases, and 9 bases lay in between. In germline, CDR1 is SGHNT, CDR2 YENEEA. There are 12 residues in the CDR3. The CDR3 protein is CASSLLGGEAFF. The CDR3 DNA is TGTGCCAGCAGCTTATTGGGCGGGGAAGCTTTCTTT.

The chain is built from TRBV11-1 and TRBJ1-6; possible D gene TRBD1, 5 bases. The germline V and J ends were trimmed by 6 bases and 9 bases, with 15 bases remaining between them. Germline V gene data show CDR1 as SGHAT and CDR2 as FQDESV (reference sequence). The CDR3 has 14 residues. The CDR3 sequence is CASSEGEIGSPLHF. The CDR3 bases are TGTGCCAGCAGTGAAGGGGAGATCGGTTCACCCCTCCACTTT.

The chain employs TRBV3-1 (or the pseudogene TRBV3-2) and TRBJ1-6, with D perhaps TRBD1 (6 bases). Per the germline V gene, CDR1 is LGHDT and CDR2 is YNNKEL (reference sequence). This CDR3 spans 14 amino acids. V shed 3 bases and J shed 7 bases, with 10 bases lying between them. Written as DNA, the CDR3 is TGTGCCAGCAGCCATTTACAGGGAAATTCACCCCTCCACTTT. Its translation is CASSHLQGNSPLHF.

V gene TRBV12-3 or TRBV12-4 combines with J gene TRBJ2-2; D is unclear. This CDR3 region has 13 residues. V dropped 5 bases and J dropped 5 bases, with 9 bases sitting between them. The chain's CDR3 is CASSEWLTGELFF. As DNA, the CDR3 is TGTGCCAGCAGTGAGTGGTTGACCGGGGAGCTGTTTTTT.

The chain uses TRBV5-1 and TRBJ1-6; D is possibly TRBD1 (6 bases). Deletions cut 4 bases from V and 7 bases from J, with 15 bases between. CDR1 and CDR2 (germline): SGHRS, YFSETQ. This CDR3 has 15 amino acids. DNA of the CDR3: TGCGCCAGCAGCCCTGGGGGCGCGGAGAATTCACCCCTCCACTTT. Its protein product is CASSPGGAENSPLHF.

V is TRBV7-9 and J is TRBJ1-1, with D perhaps TRBD1 (6 bases). This CDR3 has 15 amino acids. The V gene lost 5 bases and the J gene lost 4 bases, with 17 bases spanning the gap. CDR1 is SEHNR and CDR2 is FQNEAQ in the germline V gene (reference sequence). The CDR3 reads CASSLQTGRSTEAFF. CDR3 DNA: TGTGCCAGCAGCCTCCAGACAGGTCGAAGCACTGAAGCTTTCTTT. Variable domain in full (rest from reference TRBV7-9 and TRBJ1-1): DTGVSQNPRHKITKRGQNVTFRCDPISEHNRLYWYRQTLGQGPEFLTYFQNEAQLEKSRLLSDRFSAERPKGSFSTLEIQRTEQGDSAMYLCASSLQTGRSTEAFFGQGTRLTVV.

The chain joins TRBV3-1 (or the pseudogene TRBV3-2) to TRBJ1-2, with D unclear. V was shortened by 5 bases and J by 6 bases, with 7 bases between the two germline ends. Per germline, CDR1 LGHDT and CDR2 YNNKEL (reference sequence). The CDR3 has 11 amino acids. The CDR3 protein is CASSGGNGYTF. The CDR3 DNA follows: TGTGCCAGCAGCGGCGGGAATGGCTACACCTTC.

The chain links TRBV19 to TRBJ1-1; maybe TRBD1 (6 bases). The CDR3 is made up of 16 amino acids. Trimming stripped 5 bases from V and 0 bases from J, with 16 bases between. The germline V gene encodes CDR1 LNHDA and CDR2 SQIVND (reference sequence). CDR3: CASSPFLTGMNTEAFF. CDR3 bases: TGTGCCAGTAGTCCTTTTTTAACAGGGATGAACACTGAAGCTTTCTTT.

This chain uses TRBV7-9 with TRBJ2-3; D ambiguous. CDR3 size: 14 residues. The germline gives CDR1 SEHNR, CDR2 FQNEAQ (reference sequence). The ends were cut back, 0 bases at V and 3 bases at J, with 7 bases in the middle. The CDR3 bases are TGTGCCAGCAGCTTAGCGGTCTCTACAGATACGCAGTATTTT. This codes for CASSLAVSTDTQYF. Variable domain in full (rest from reference TRBV7-9 and TRBJ2-3): DTGVSQNPRHKITKRGQNVTFRCDPISEHNRLYWYRQTLGQGPEFLTYFQNEAQLEKSRLLSDRFSAERPKGSFSTLEIQRTEQGDSAMYLCASSLAVSTDTQYFGPGTRLTVL.

This chain joins TRBV6-5 and TRBJ2-7; no firm D call. V lost 2 bases and J 0 bases, leaving 8 bases between the germline ends. CDR1 and CDR2 (germline): MNHEY, SVGAGI. The CDR3 is 14 amino acids. CDR3 residues: CASSYTRNSYEQYF. The CDR3 DNA is TGTGCCAGCAGTTACACCCGTAACTCCTACGAGCAGTACTTC.

DNA for the CDR3: TGTGCCACCAGTGATTTGGAGTTGGGGGGGACAGATACGCAGTATTTT. Translating gives CATSDLELGGTDTQYF. V and J are TRBV24-1 and TRBJ2-3, with 7 bases that match TRBD2. The germline gives CDR1 KGHDR, CDR2 SFDVKD. V dropped 0 bases and J dropped 3; count of bases not matched to a gene: 5. This CDR3 is 16 amino acids long.

This clone was observed a handful of times. V and J are TRBV2 and TRBJ1-6, with 8 bases fitting TRBD1. Germline lookup yields CDR1 SNHLY and CDR2 FYNNEI. CDR3 length equals 15 residues. With 4 bases clipped from V and 4 bases from J, the junction kept 3 bases outside the gene matches. The CDR3 sequence: CASSGQGLYNSPLHF. The CDR3 coding sequence is TGTGCCAGCAGTGGACAGGGGCTTTATAATTCACCCCTCCACTTT. Drawing the rest from reference TRBV2 and TRBJ1-6, the complete variable domain is EPEVTQTPSHQVTQMGQEVILRCVPISNHLYFYWYRQILGQKVEFLVSFYNNEISEKSEIFDDQFSVERPDGSNFTLKIRSTKLEDSAMYFCASSGQGLYNSPLHFGNGTRLTVT.

This clone was detected only a few times. This chain uses TRBV19 with TRBJ2-5; D possibly corresponds to TRBD2 (6 bases). V lost 5 bases and J lost 2, with 12 bases in between. Germline lookup yields CDR1 LNHDA and CDR2 SQIVND (reference sequence). The CDR3 has 14 amino acids. In DNA form, the CDR3 reads TGTGCCAGTAGTGGAGGGACTGGACAAGAGACCCAGTACTTC. Protein: CASSGGTGQETQYF.

The chain couples TRBV5-1 to TRBJ2-1, with 8 bases identical to TRBD2. CDR1 SGHRS and CDR2 YFSETQ come from the germline V gene. After removal of 2 bases from V and 0 bases from J, the junction contained 1 base not matched to a gene. The CDR3 contains 15 residues. The CDR3 region has the DNA TGCGCCAGCAGCTTCGGGGGGGCCTCCTACAATGAGCAGTTCTTC. Translation gives CASSFGGASYNEQFF.

This clone appeared a single time. The chain links TRBV7-2 to TRBJ2-2; no clear D gene. Between the trimmed V and J ends, which lost 4 bases and 4 bases, there was a span of 4 bases. Germline loops: CDR1 SGHTA, CDR2 FQGNSA. The CDR3 sequence is 12 residues long. The CDR3 DNA reads as TGTGCCAGCAGCTCACCCACCGGGGAGCTGTTTTTT. It specifies CASSSPTGELFF.